This T cell receptor (beta chain) was documented in a study of lymphopenia after photon versus proton radiotherapy. As regards this clone: Its target is not known.

Trimming took off 4 bases at V and 8 bases at J, with 14 bases between the two ends. The CDR3 totals 12 residues. Germline values: CDR1 GTSNPN, CDR2 SVGIG (reference sequence). General observations from the study: Oligoclonal CD8+ Temra expansion after nadir drove photon patients' diversity drop.

Repertoires were generated with immunoSEQ multiplex PCR, while TCRdb's copy carries only in-frame clones and drops some. The table has around 30,000 clones, 75% to 90% seen once; the top ten hold 6% to 8.5%. The source material was peripheral blood, sampled from a patient treated with proton-based radiotherapy. V gene TRBV30 combines with J gene TRBJ1-2; D uncertain. The receptor was isolated from a woman aged 65 to 85 with pancreatic cancer. Some clones in this sample may be carry-over from other donors' samples. The CDR3 DNA is TGTGCCTGGAATCCGGTCGGGCTGGGCTACACCTTC. As protein: CAWNPVGLGYTF.